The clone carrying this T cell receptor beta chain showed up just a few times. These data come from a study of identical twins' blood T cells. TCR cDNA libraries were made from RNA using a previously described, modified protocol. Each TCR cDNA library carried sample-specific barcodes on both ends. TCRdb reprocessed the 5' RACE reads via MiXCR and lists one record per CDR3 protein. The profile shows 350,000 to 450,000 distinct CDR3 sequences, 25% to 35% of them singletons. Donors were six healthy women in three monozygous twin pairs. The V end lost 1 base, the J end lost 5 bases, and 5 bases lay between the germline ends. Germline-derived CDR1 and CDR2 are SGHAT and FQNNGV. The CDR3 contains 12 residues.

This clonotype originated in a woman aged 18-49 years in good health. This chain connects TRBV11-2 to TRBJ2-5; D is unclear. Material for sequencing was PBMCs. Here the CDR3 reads CASSLVDETQYF. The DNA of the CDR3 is TGTGCCAGCAGCTTAGTGGACGAGACCCAGTACTTC.